The rows below give T cell receptor beta chains drawn from one sample of a study of blood T cell repertoires in COVID-19. Assay: immunoSEQ multiplex PCR; the TCRdb copy retains only in-frame clones and omits some. The sample lists roughly 80,000 clones; under 90% were seen once. Material for sequencing was peripheral blood. These receptors were obtained from a human donor in a cohort sampled during active COVID-19. CDR3s include the opening cysteine and the closing phenylalanine or tryptophan. A D gene is named only where the DNA matches it firmly. Clone size is not always given. Where it is, it says once, few, many or a class for expanded clones.

TRBV5-1,TRBJ2-5,NA,NA,CASSRTADKETQYF,TGCGCCAGCTCACGGACAGCCGACAAAGAGACCCAGTACTTC
TRBV30,TRBJ1-2,NA,NA,CAWSGGRVGGGYTF,TGTGCCTGGAGTGGGGGCAGGGTCGGCGGCGGCTACACCTTC
TRBV10-3,TRBJ2-3,NA,TRBD2,CAISESPAGGIGADTQYF,TGTGCCATCAGTGAGTCCCCTGCCGGGGGGATTGGGGCAGATACGCAGTATTTT
TRBV21-1,TRBJ2-3,NA,NA,CASSDLGQGFADTQYF,TGTGCCAGCAGCGACCTCGGACAGGGGTTCGCGGATACGCAGTATTTT
TRBV7-3,TRBJ2-1,NA,TRBD1,CASSRGTGYSNEQFF,TGTGCCAGCAGCCGCGGGACAGGGTATTCCAATGAGCAGTTCTTC
TRBV6-5,TRBJ2-7,NA,TRBD2,CASSYGLAGDAYEQYF,TGTGCCAGCAGTTACGGTCTAGCGGGGGACGCCTACGAGCAGTACTTC
TRBV3-1/TRBV3-2,TRBJ1-1,NA,NA,CASSPRAPSTNTEAFF,TGTGCCAGCAGCCCGCGGGCCCCCTCTACGAACACTGAAGCTTTCTTT
TRBV7-6,TRBJ2-5,NA,NA,CASSSPDRDQETQYF,TGTGCCAGCAGCTCGCCAGATCGGGACCAAGAGACCCAGTACTTC
TRBV28,TRBJ2-7,NA,TRBD1,CASSFDRGSSSEQYF,TGTGCCAGCAGTTTTGACAGGGGAAGTTCAAGCGAGCAGTACTTC
TRBV3-1/TRBV3-2,TRBJ2-3,NA,NA,CASSPQGYTDTQYF,TGTGCCAGCAGCCCGCAGGGTTACACAGATACGCAGTATTTT
TRBV7-6,TRBJ2-3,once,NA,CASSLGTTSRDTQYF,TGTGCCAGCAGCTTAGGGACTACCTCCCGAGATACGCAGTATTTT